This TCR beta chain originates from a study of blood T cells in healthy people across ages. This clonotype was found a few times. Trimming removed 6 bases from V and 3 bases from J, with 11 bases in between. The CDR3 has 13 residues. Germline loops: CDR1 MDHEN, CDR2 SYDVKM. Next came a second PCR, run for roughly 7 to 12 cycles, which used a sample-barcoded 5' primer along with a J-beta primer mix. TCRdb redid the calling of the 5' RACE reads with MiXCR, one entry per CDR3 protein. The sample includes about 640,000 distinct CDR3 sequences, approximately 30% seen only once; the top ten take 15% to 19%.

The V and J genes are TRBV28 and TRBJ1-1, with D possibly TRBD1 on 5 matching bases. This TCR was recovered from a woman over 75 in good health. Sequencing input: blood. The CDR3 DNA reads as TGTGCCAGCAGCCGACAGACGTACACTGAAGCTTTCTTT. Translating gives CASSRQTYTEAFF.